The 23 T cell receptor beta chains reported below all come from one sample, sequenced in a study of T cells after yellow fever vaccination. TCRdb analysed the 5' RACE reads with MiXCR anew, one entry per CDR3 protein. This sample has about 550,000 distinct CDR3 sequences, with roughly 19% found just once. The sequencing used PBMCs, collected 15 days after the yellow fever booster vaccination. These receptors originate from a young man who received the YFV17D yellow fever vaccine.

V gene TRBV29-1 combines with J gene TRBJ2-3, with 12 bases matching TRBD2. CDR1 and CDR2 (germline): SQVTM, ANQGSEA. This CDR3 is built from 15 residues. J gave up 4 bases and V 4 bases, and 6 bases lay outside the gene matches. The CDR3 sequence: CSVVGLAGGSDTQYF. The CDR3 DNA is TGCAGCGTTGTCGGGCTAGCGGGAGGGTCAGATACGCAGTATTTT.

The J gene is TRBJ2-7, the V gene TRBV6-5; 10 bases map to TRBD2. The V and J ends lost 0 bases and 2 bases, in that order; junction bases with no gene match: 7. The CDR3 runs to 17 residues. The germline V gene has CDR1 MNHEY and CDR2 SVGAGI. CDR3 DNA sequence: TGTGCCAGCAGTTACTCGAGGGGTAGCGGGGGGACCTACGAGCAGTACTTC. Translating it yields CASSYSRGSGGTYEQYF.

This clonotype was detected a few times. The chain has TRBV29-1 and TRBJ1-1, with a possible D match to TRBD1 (6 bases). The CDR3 is 13 amino acids. CDR1 and CDR2 (germline): SQVTM, ANQGSEA. V gave up 2 bases and J gave up 1 base, with 8 bases separating them. In DNA form, the CDR3 reads TGCAGCGTTGAATTGGACAGGAACACTGAAGCTTTCTTT. Amino acid sequence: CSVELDRNTEAFF.

This chain links TRBV6-1 with TRBJ2-1, with D possibly being TRBD2 (6 bases). V was cut by 5 bases and J by 9 bases, with 20 bases left in between. Germline values: CDR1 MNHNS, CDR2 SASEGT. The CDR3 sequence is 15 residues long. CDR3 bases: TGTGCCAGCAGTCGTCCGGGAGCCCGGATAGGTGAGCAGTTCTTC. Translating it yields CASSRPGARIGEQFF.

J is TRBJ2-1 and V is TRBV5-1; D is unclear. V was trimmed by 0 bases and J by 2 bases, leaving 6 bases between them. There are 14 residues in the CDR3. Germline values: CDR1 SGHRS, CDR2 YFSETQ. The CDR3 nucleotides read TGCGCCAGCAGCTTGGTTTCGGCCTACAATGAGCAGTTCTTC. It is translated as CASSLVSAYNEQFF.

This clonotype was seen more than once but under ten times. This chain links TRBV4-2 with TRBJ2-1; 9 nucleotides agree with TRBD2. Per germline, CDR1 LGHNA and CDR2 YNFKEQ. The V segment lost 0 bases and the J segment 0 bases; nucleotides outside the gene matches: 0. This CDR3 spans 16 amino acids. CDR3 in DNA: TGTGCCAGCAGCCAAGATAGCGGGAGCTCCTACAATGAGCAGTTCTTC. Residues: CASSQDSGSSYNEQFF.

V gene TRBV3-1 combines with J gene TRBJ2-2; D remains unclear. Trimming took 2 bases from V and 0 from J, leaving 4 bases between them. The CDR3 extends over 14 amino acids. Germline lookup yields CDR1 LGHDT and CDR2 YNNKEL (reference sequence). The CDR3 DNA reads as TGTGCCAGCAGCCAAATGACGAACACCGGGGAGCTGTTTTTT. Its protein product is CASSQMTNTGELFF.

This clonotype was observed a single time. V is TRBV20-1 and J is TRBJ2-7; D is undetermined. This CDR3 region has 12 residues. The germline V gene has CDR1 DFQATT and CDR2 SNEGSKA (reference sequence). V was shortened by 0 bases and J by 4 bases, with 7 bases between the two germline ends. In nucleotides, the CDR3 is TGCAGTGCTAGAGAGAGCTTTTACGAGCAGTACTTC. Translated, it gives CSARESFYEQYF.

This clonotype has a handful of counts. The chain is built from TRBV12-3 or TRBV12-4 and TRBJ2-3; D unresolved. This CDR3 region has 14 residues. V was cut by 4 bases and J by 6 bases, with 14 bases left in between. The CDR3 region is CASSSAAAVDTQYF. The CDR3 coding sequence is TGTGCCAGCAGTTCGGCCGCCGCCGTGGATACGCAGTATTTT.

CDR3 loop: CASSHDQSGRAPYEQYF. The CDR3 DNA is TGTGCCAGCAGCCATGATCAAAGCGGGAGGGCACCCTACGAGCAGTACTTC. The chain employs TRBV3-1 and TRBJ2-7, with 10 bases that match TRBD2. CDR1 is LGHDT and CDR2 is YNNKEL in the germline V gene (reference sequence). The CDR3 runs 17 residues. The trim removed 3 bases at V and 2 bases at J, leaving 10 bases unmatched.

In its sample, this clonotype was seen a few times. The chain recombines TRBV7-8 with TRBJ2-3; D gene unclear. V was cut by 2 bases and J by 2 bases, with 8 bases left in between. The CDR3 length is 14 residues. Germline lookup yields CDR1 SGHVS and CDR2 FQNEAQ. The CDR3 bases are TGTGCCAGCAGCTTAAGGCGGTACACAGATACGCAGTATTTT. Translated: CASSLRRYTDTQYF.

This clonotype occurred once. The CDR3 DNA reads TGTGCCACTCCAGATATTAACACCGGGGAGCTGTTTTTT. Translating it yields CATPDINTGELFF. The chain joins TRBV28 to TRBJ2-2; no definite D call. CDR3 length equals 13 residues. In germline, CDR1 is MDHEN, CDR2 SYDVKM. The germline V and J ends were trimmed by 10 bases and 2 bases, with 11 bases remaining between them.

This chain connects TRBV6-1 to TRBJ2-6, with a weak D call TRBD2 (6 bases). Germline CDR1 is MNHNS and CDR2 is SASEGT. There are 17 residues in the CDR3. With 8 bases removed from V and 0 bases from J, the gap between germline ends came to 17 bases. CDR3 sequence reads: CASAVGGTHSGANVLTF. In DNA form, the CDR3 reads TGTGCCAGCGCCGTCGGGGGTACACACTCTGGGGCCAACGTCCTGACTTTC.

The genes are TRBV20-1 and TRBJ2-3; 9 nucleotides line up with TRBD2. The CDR3 sequence is 15 residues long. V lost 0 bases to trimming and J lost 5 bases; unmatched junction nucleotides: 6. The V gene's germline CDR1 is DFQATT and CDR2 SNEGSKA (reference sequence). The DNA of the CDR3 is TGCAGTGCTAGAGATACGACTAGCGGAAGAGATACGCAGTATTTT. Translated: CSARDTTSGRDTQYF.

The table lists this clonotype with a few counts. A much larger clone is a single base away; this may be a read error. V gene TRBV7-3 combines with J gene TRBJ2-1, with 13 bases identical to TRBD2. Per germline, CDR1 SGHTA and CDR2 FQGTGA. There are 15 residues in the CDR3. V shed 3 bases, J shed 6 bases, and the junction held 2 bases outside the gene matches. CDR3 bases: TGTGCCAGCAGCTTTGGACTAGCGGGAGTCAATGAGCAGTTCTTC. It yields the protein CASSFGLAGVNEQFF. The whole variable domain, filled in from reference TRBV7-3 and TRBJ2-1, reads GAGVSQTPSNKVTEKGKYVELRCDPISGHTALYWYRQSLGQGPEFLIYFQGTGAADDSGLPNDRFFAVRPEGSVSTLKIQRTERGDSAVYLCASSFGLAGVNEQFFGPGTRLTVL.

This clonotype showed up just a few times. The rearrangement links TRBV29-1 to TRBJ1-1; D is unresolved. V dropped 7 bases and J dropped 1 base, with 16 bases sitting between them. CDR3 length equals 14 residues. Germline V CDR1 and CDR2: SQVTM, ANQGSEA. CDR3 sequence (DNA): TGCAGCGCTGAGGGCGCAGCCTCGAACACTGAAGCTTTCTTT. Encoded protein: CSAEGAASNTEAFF. Full variable domain (rest looked up from reference TRBV29-1 and TRBJ1-1): SAVISQKPSRDICQRGTSLTIQCQVDSQVTMMFWYRQQPGQSLTLIATANQGSEATYESGFVIDKFPISRPNLTFSTLTVSNMSPEDSSIYLCSAEGAASNTEAFFGQGTRLTVV.

V and J are TRBV18 and TRBJ1-1, with no clear D. Per germline, CDR1 KGHSH and CDR2 LQKENI. V was clipped by 3 bases and J by 2 bases, with 7 bases between them. This CDR3 comprises 13 residues. The CDR3 sequence: CASSPRSNTEAFF. CDR3 nucleotides: TGTGCCAGCTCACCGCGGAGTAACACTGAAGCTTTCTTT.

J is TRBJ2-1 and V is TRBV1. TRBV1 is assigned pseudogene status. The CDR3 covers 14 residues. CDR3 DNA: TGTACCAGCAGCCGCGGGACCTCCTACAATGAGCAGTTCTTC. As protein: CTSSRGTSYNEQFF.

This clonotype was counted ten times or more. The V gene is TRBV29-1, the J gene TRBJ2-2; D is possibly TRBD1 (6 bases). Germline lookup yields CDR1 SQVTM and CDR2 ANQGSEA. V lost 3 bases, J lost 8 bases, and 10 bases lay in between. CDR3 length equals 12 residues. The CDR3 region is CSVDQGFGELFF. The CDR3 DNA follows: TGCAGCGTTGACCAGGGGTTTGGGGAGCTGTTTTTT.

This clonotype was detected ten times or more. The rearrangement joins TRBV7-2 to TRBJ2-3; D is unclear. Germline V gives CDR1 SGHTA, CDR2 FQGNSA. CDR3 size: 12 residues. The V end lost 8 bases, the J end lost 4 bases, and 10 bases lay between the germline ends. The CDR3 reads CASSPGADTQYF. As DNA, the CDR3 is TGTGCCAGCTCACCAGGCGCAGATACGCAGTATTTT.

The J gene is TRBJ2-5, the V gene TRBV27; possibly TRBD2 for D (6 bases). The V and J ends lost 1 base and 5 bases respectively, with 17 bases between them. This CDR3 contains 16 residues. The germline gives CDR1 MNHEY, CDR2 SMNVEV (reference sequence). CDR3 in DNA: TGTGCCAGCAGTTTATGGCGGGGAACAGGTCGGGAGACCCAGTACTTC. Amino acids: CASSLWRGTGRETQYF.

The CDR3 is CASSWASGYNEQFF. CDR3 nucleotide sequence: TGTGCCAGCAGCTGGGCTAGCGGGTACAATGAGCAGTTCTTC. The chain has TRBV7-2 and TRBJ2-1; 8 bases are a match to TRBD2. Germline loops: CDR1 SGHTA, CDR2 FQGNSA. CDR3 size: 14 residues. The junction had 3 bases not matched to a gene; V was cut back by 4 bases and J by 4 bases.

This clonotype was seen a few times. V gene TRBV29-1 combines with J gene TRBJ2-1, with D tentatively TRBD1 (5 bases). This CDR3 is built from 15 residues. Per germline, CDR1 SQVTM and CDR2 ANQGSEA. Trimming pared 5 bases from V and 0 bases from J, leaving 14 bases between. As DNA, the CDR3 is TGCAGCGTTCGGTCCAGGGCGAGCTCCTACAATGAGCAGTTCTTC. Protein sequence: CSVRSRASSYNEQFF.